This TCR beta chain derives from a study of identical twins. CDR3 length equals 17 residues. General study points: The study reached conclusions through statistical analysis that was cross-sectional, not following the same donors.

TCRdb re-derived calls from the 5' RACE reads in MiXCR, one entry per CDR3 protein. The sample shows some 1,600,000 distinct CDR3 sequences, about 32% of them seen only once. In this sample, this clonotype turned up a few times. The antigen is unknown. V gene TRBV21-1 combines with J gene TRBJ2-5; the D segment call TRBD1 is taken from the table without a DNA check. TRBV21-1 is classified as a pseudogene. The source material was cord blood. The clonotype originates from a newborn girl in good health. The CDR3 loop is CASRRSYLKDRGHEQYF. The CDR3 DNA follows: TGTGCCAGCAGGAGATCTTATCTTAAGGACAGGGGGCATGAGCAGTACTTC.